This T cell receptor beta chain was captured in a study of T cells in Graves' hyperthyroidism and ophthalmopathy. As to this clonotype: A much larger clone differs from this one at a single base, so this may be a read error.

RNA transcripts yielded amplified TCR beta CDR3 regions. The primer set for the first-round RT-PCR of the TCR CDR3 was HTBI. TCRdb ran MiXCR on the multiplex PCR reads and lists one entry per CDR3 protein. The top ten hold about 48% of the sample, which has roughly 200,000 distinct CDR3 sequences, around 17% seen once. The sequence came from a middle-aged man with Graves' hyperthyroidism. Sequenced input: blood.

CDR3 sequence: CASSLGSSGVQETQYF. CDR3 bases: TGTGCCAGCAGCTTAGGGTCTAGCGGGGTCCAAGAGACCCAGTACTTC. The genes are TRBV11-2 and TRBJ2-5, with 9 nucleotides matching TRBD2. Germline V gene data show CDR1 as SGHAT and CDR2 as FQNNGV. After removal of 1 base from V and 1 base from J, the junction contained 4 bases not matched to a gene. The CDR3 is 16 amino acids. The full variable domain, in which reference TRBV11-2 and TRBJ2-5 provide the parts outside the CDR3, is EAGVAQSPRYKIIEKRQSVAFWCNPISGHATLYWYQQILGQGPKLLIQFQNNGVVDDSQLPKDRFSAERLKGVDSTLKIQPAKLEDSAVYLCASSLGSSGVQETQYFGPGTRLLVL.